Presented here are 18 T cell receptor beta chains from one specimen sequenced in a study of OX40 agonist ivuxolimab in advanced cancers. Sequencing was performed with immunoSEQ multiplex PCR; in TCRdb, only in-frame clones are kept and a portion is missing. The table lists tens of thousands of clones, roughly 82% of them singletons. The sample in question was CD4+ or CD8+ T cells sorted from blood, obtained in a trial of the OX40 agonist ivuxolimab. All receptors come from an adult with an advanced solid tumor such as melanoma, head and neck, liver or kidney cancer.

V usage is TRBV28 and J usage is TRBJ1-5, with D perhaps TRBD1 (6 bases). CDR1 is MDHEN and CDR2 is SYDVKM in the germline V gene. Trimming stripped 4 bases from V and 0 bases from J, with 16 bases between. This CDR3 region has 17 residues. The DNA of the CDR3 is TGTGCCAGCAGTTCCAGCCAGGGGATATATAGCAATCAGCCCCAGCATTTT. Translating it yields CASSSSQGIYSNQPQHF.

The chain carries TRBV5-4 and TRBJ1-4; TRBD1 is a possible D gene (5 bases). From germline, CDR1 is SGHNT and CDR2 YYREEE (reference sequence). Trimming took 2 bases from V and 3 from J, leaving 8 bases between them. The CDR3 spans 14 residues. The CDR3 loop reads CASSFRGANEKLFF. CDR3 DNA sequence: TGTGCCAGCAGCTTTCGGGGGGCTAATGAAAAACTGTTTTTT.

CDR3 nucleotides: TGTGCCAGCAGCTTAGTGAACGGGGGCGGTCAGCCCCAGCATTTT. Translating it yields CASSLVNGGGQPQHF. This chain connects TRBV7-2 to TRBJ1-5; tentative D call: TRBD1 (6 bases). This CDR3 is 15 amino acids long. V was clipped by 1 base and J by 6 bases, with 13 bases between them. The germline gives CDR1 SGHTA, CDR2 FQGNSA.

The CDR3 here is CASSLSRNTEAFF. The DNA of the CDR3 is TGTGCCAGCAGCTTAAGTCGGAACACTGAAGCTTTCTTT. The chain combines TRBV7-3 with TRBJ1-1; D not resolved. The CDR3 covers 13 residues. Trimming removed 1 base from V and 1 base from J, with 4 bases in between. Germline lookup yields CDR1 SGHTA and CDR2 FQGTGA.

The V gene is TRBV6-5, the J gene TRBJ1-6; perhaps TRBD1 as D (6 bases). The V end was cut by 5 bases, the J end by 13 bases, with 15 bases between. This CDR3 contains 13 residues. Germline CDR1 reads MNHEY; CDR2 reads SVGAGI. The CDR3 is CASSERDKSPLHF. In DNA form, the CDR3 reads TGTGCCAGCAGTGAACGGGACAAGTCGCCCCTCCACTTT.

CDR3: CASSLQGQLLPASTDTQYF. CDR3 bases: TGTGCCAGCAGCTTACAGGGACAGCTACTACCAGCTAGCACAGATACGCAGTATTTT. The chain employs TRBV11-2 and TRBJ2-3, with TRBD1 matching over 7 bases. Germline CDR1 and CDR2: SGHAT and FQNNGV. The CDR3 has 19 amino acids. V was clipped by 2 bases and J by 0 bases; unmatched bases: 14. Full variable domain (missing parts from reference TRBV11-2 and TRBJ2-3): EAGVAQSPRYKIIEKRQSVAFWCNPISGHATLYWYQQILGQGPKLLIQFQNNGVVDDSQLPKDRFSAERLKGVDSTLKIQPAKLEDSAVYLCASSLQGQLLPASTDTQYFGPGTRLTVL.

This rearrangement joins TRBV29-1 to TRBJ1-2; TRBD1 is a possible D gene (5 bases). This CDR3 contains 13 residues. The V gene lost 1 base and the J gene lost 8 bases, with 14 bases spanning the gap. Per germline, CDR1 SQVTM and CDR2 ANQGSEA. Here the CDR3 DNA reads TGCAGCGTTGAAGCCCGGGGGGGTTGGGGCTACACCTTC. This encodes CSVEARGGWGYTF.

The V and J genes are TRBV13 and TRBJ1-6; D is unclear. The CDR3 loop spans 17 amino acids. The V end lost 5 bases, the J end lost 7 bases, and 21 bases lay between the germline ends. Germline assignment: CDR1 PRHDT and CDR2 FYEKMQ (reference sequence). The CDR3, as DNA: TGTGCCAGCAGCCCCCGTTGGAGGGCCCTCGAAAATTCACCCCTCCACTTT. Protein: CASSPRWRALENSPLHF.

V usage is TRBV27 and J usage is TRBJ1-1; tentative D call: TRBD1 (6 bases). Germline CDR1 MNHEY, CDR2 SMNVEV (reference sequence). CDR3 size: 17 residues. V was trimmed by 3 bases and J by 4 bases, leaving 21 bases between them. Written as DNA, the CDR3 is TGTGCCAGCAGTTTCGTTTCCTTACAGGGAGGGGCCACTGAAGCTTTCTTT. Protein: CASSFVSLQGGATEAFF.

The rearrangement joins TRBV19 to TRBJ2-4; 11 bases agree with TRBD1. Germline values: CDR1 LNHDA, CDR2 SQIVND (reference sequence). V was pared by 5 bases and J by 7 bases, with 4 bases of the junction left unmatched. This CDR3 has 14 amino acids. CDR3 in amino acids: CASSHRDRGNIQYF. The DNA of the CDR3 is TGTGCCAGTAGTCACCGGGACAGGGGGAACATTCAGTACTTC.

V and J are TRBV2 and TRBJ2-3; TRBD1 agrees at 8 bases. Losses at the gene ends were 7 bases for V and 1 base for J; bases not matched to a gene: 4. This CDR3 is 14 amino acids long. Germline CDR1 reads SNHLY; CDR2 reads FYNNEI. The CDR3 is CASILTGGTDTQYF. CDR3 sequence (DNA): TGTGCCAGCATTCTGACAGGGGGCACAGATACGCAGTATTTT.

The V call is TRBV9, the J call TRBJ1-2; 7 bases map to TRBD1. Germline assignment: CDR1 SGDLS and CDR2 YYNGEE. The CDR3 extends over 16 amino acids. Trimming removed 3 bases from V and 2 bases from J; junction bases left unmatched: 10. CDR3 protein: CASSGGTGEGNYGYTF. Written as DNA, the CDR3 is TGTGCCAGCAGCGGAGGAACAGGGGAGGGGAACTATGGCTACACCTTC.

The chain employs TRBV6-4 and TRBJ1-6; D might be TRBD1 (6 bases). The germline CDR1 and CDR2 sequences are MRHNA and SNTAGT. Between the trimmed V and J ends, which lost 4 bases and 10 bases, there was a span of 17 bases. CDR3 length equals 15 residues. CDR3 loop: CASSVVVGGGSPLHF. In nucleotides, the CDR3 is TGTGCCAGCAGTGTGGTGGTAGGGGGAGGGTCACCCCTCCACTTT.

The chain employs TRBV9 and TRBJ1-2; 7 nucleotides match TRBD1. The V segment lost 3 bases and the J segment 5 bases; nucleotides outside the gene matches: 10. The CDR3 totals 15 residues. Germline CDR1 and CDR2: SGDLS and YYNGEE. The CDR3 loop reads CASSGDSSSLYGYTF. The CDR3 region has the DNA TGTGCCAGCAGCGGGGACAGCTCGTCTCTTTATGGCTACACCTTC.

Here the CDR3 reads CAISESTGNTIYF. As DNA, the CDR3 is TGTGCCATCAGTGAGTCCACAGGAAACACCATATATTTT. The chain employs TRBV10-3 and TRBJ1-3, with D hard to call. Germline assignment: CDR1 ENHRY and CDR2 SYGVKD. This CDR3 has 13 amino acids. The ends were cut back, 0 bases at V and 4 bases at J, with 4 bases in the middle.

The chain couples TRBV20-1 to TRBJ2-5; D ambiguous. The CDR3 has 10 amino acids. The V end lost 2 bases, the J end lost 5 bases, and 3 bases lay between the germline ends. Germline V gene lookup returns CDR1 DFQATT and CDR2 SNEGSKA (reference sequence). The CDR3 spells CSARKETQYF. DNA of the CDR3: TGCAGTGCTAGAAAGGAGACCCAGTACTTC.

V gene TRBV27 combines with J gene TRBJ2-5; TRBD1 might be the D (6 bases). Between the trimmed V and J ends, which lost 6 bases and 3 bases, there was a span of 11 bases. Germline CDR1 and CDR2: MNHEY and SMNVEV (reference sequence). The CDR3 has 13 amino acids. CDR3 loop: CASRPYREETQYF. CDR3 DNA sequence: TGTGCCAGCAGACCGTACAGGGAAGAGACCCAGTACTTC.

Only one count was recorded for this clone. This chain uses TRBV6-5 with TRBJ2-7; 7 positions agree with TRBD2. Unmatched junction bases numbered 10, after V lost 6 bases and J lost 5 bases. CDR3 length: 14 residues. Looked up from germline, CDR1 is MNHEY and CDR2 is SVGAGI. The DNA of the CDR3 is TGTGCCAGCAGCCGTGGGAGGGCGGGGGACGAGCAGTACTTC. Translating gives CASSRGRAGDEQYF.